This is a list of T cell receptor beta chains from one sample in a study of PD-1 blockade in classical Hodgkin lymphoma. This table comes from immunoSEQ multiplex PCR, and its TCRdb copy is limited to in-frame clones, with some not included. The data contain roughly 86,000 clones, under 85% of them singletons. The sample here was peripheral blood mononuclear cells (PBMCs), taken before the fourth cycle of nivolumab. The receptors derive from a human donor with classical Hodgkin lymphoma. CDR3s include the opening cysteine and the closing phenylalanine or tryptophan. The D gene is left open where the match is weak. The size of a clone is reported for some rows only, either as once, few or many, or as a class for expanded clones.

D	V	J	size	CDR3	DNA
TRBD2	TRBV27	TRBJ2-7	-	CASRGEGRVSYEQYF	TGTGCCAGCAGGGGGGAGGGCCGCGTTTCCTACGAGCAGTACTTC
-	TRBV11-3	TRBJ2-7	-	CASSHGTGGLEQYF	TGTGCCAGCAGCCACGGGACCGGCGGGCTTGAGCAGTACTTC
-	TRBV9	TRBJ2-1	-	CASSVGALSSYNEQFF	TGTGCCAGCAGCGTAGGGGCATTGAGCTCCTACAATGAGCAGTTCTTC
-	TRBV10-3	TRBJ1-4	-	CAIRPGPTNEKLFF	TGTGCCATCAGACCGGGACCAACTAATGAAAAACTGTTTTTT
-	TRBV6-1	TRBJ1-1	-	CASSDSVNTEAFF	TGTGCCAGCAGTGATTCAGTAAACACTGAAGCTTTCTTT
-	TRBV7-9	TRBJ1-2	-	CASSPGGGTYNNYGYTF	TGTGCCAGCAGCCCTGGGGGAGGGACGTACAATAACTATGGCTACACCTTC
-	TRBV5-4	TRBJ2-2	-	CASTPESRTGELFF	TGTGCCAGCACCCCGGAGTCCCGGACCGGGGAGCTGTTTTTT
TRBD2	TRBV5-1	TRBJ2-1	-	CASSGERESYNEQFF	TGCGCCAGCAGCGGGGAGCGGGAGTCCTACAATGAGCAGTTCTTC
TRBD2	TRBV5-4	TRBJ2-2	-	CASSLSGGRPGELFF	TGTGCCAGCAGCTTGTCGGGAGGGAGGCCCGGGGAGCTGTTTTTT
-	TRBV7-2	TRBJ2-2	-	CASSLGQTTGELFF	TGTGCCAGCAGCTTAGGGCAGACCACCGGGGAGCTGTTTTTT
-	TRBV6-5	TRBJ2-2	-	CASKDAGELFF	TGTGCCAGCAAAGACGCCGGGGAGCTGTTTTTT
-	TRBV19	TRBJ2-7	medium-sized	CASSSVQGLEQYF	TGTGCCAGTAGTTCCGTCCAGGGTTTGGAGCAGTACTTC
TRBD1	TRBV25-1	TRBJ1-2	-	CASSALGTATYGYTF	TGTGCCAGCAGTGCCCTCGGGACAGCCACCTATGGCTACACCTTC
TRBD1	TRBV7-2	TRBJ2-7	-	CASSSRDRGYEQYF	TGTGCCAGCAGCAGCCGGGACAGGGGCTACGAGCAGTACTTC
-	TRBV2	TRBJ2-7	few	CASSKSGYSYEQYF	TGTGCCAGCAGCAAGAGCGGGTACTCCTACGAGCAGTACTTC
TRBD2	TRBV10-3	TRBJ2-1	-	CAITRNPSGGEMEQFF	TGTGCCATCACCAGGAATCCTAGCGGGGGGGAGATGGAGCAGTTCTTC
-	TRBV6-6	TRBJ1-3	-	CAAHSGNTIYF	TGTGCCGCCCACTCTGGAAACACCATATATTTT
-	TRBV4-3	TRBJ2-7	-	CASSQDRQATYEQYF	TGCGCCAGCAGCCAGGACCGACAGGCTACCTACGAGCAGTACTTC
-	TRBV5-1	TRBJ2-6	-	CASSLGSPAGANVLTF	TGCGCCAGCAGCTTGGGATCCCCCGCTGGGGCCAACGTCCTGACTTTC
TRBD2	TRBV25-1	TRBJ2-5	-	CASSEYRVAGVETQYF	TGTGCCAGCAGTGAATATAGAGTAGCGGGAGTAGAGACCCAGTACTTC
-	TRBV7-2	TRBJ2-2	-	CASSRDGGLRGGELFF	TGTGCCAGCAGCCGAGACGGGGGGCTGCGGGGCGGGGAGCTGTTTTTT
-	TRBV18	TRBJ2-5	-	CASSPGLRAGLETQYF	TGTGCCAGCTCACCTGGGTTGCGCGCTGGTTTGGAGACCCAGTACTTC
TRBD2	TRBV7-3	TRBJ2-2	once	CASSDLGLAVTGELFF	TGTGCCAGCAGCGACCTGGGACTAGCGGTCACCGGGGAGCTGTTTTTT
-	TRBV9	TRBJ2-1	-	CASSHLMGRGAYEQFF	TGTGCCAGCAGCCATCTTATGGGCAGGGGGGCTTATGAGCAGTTCTTC